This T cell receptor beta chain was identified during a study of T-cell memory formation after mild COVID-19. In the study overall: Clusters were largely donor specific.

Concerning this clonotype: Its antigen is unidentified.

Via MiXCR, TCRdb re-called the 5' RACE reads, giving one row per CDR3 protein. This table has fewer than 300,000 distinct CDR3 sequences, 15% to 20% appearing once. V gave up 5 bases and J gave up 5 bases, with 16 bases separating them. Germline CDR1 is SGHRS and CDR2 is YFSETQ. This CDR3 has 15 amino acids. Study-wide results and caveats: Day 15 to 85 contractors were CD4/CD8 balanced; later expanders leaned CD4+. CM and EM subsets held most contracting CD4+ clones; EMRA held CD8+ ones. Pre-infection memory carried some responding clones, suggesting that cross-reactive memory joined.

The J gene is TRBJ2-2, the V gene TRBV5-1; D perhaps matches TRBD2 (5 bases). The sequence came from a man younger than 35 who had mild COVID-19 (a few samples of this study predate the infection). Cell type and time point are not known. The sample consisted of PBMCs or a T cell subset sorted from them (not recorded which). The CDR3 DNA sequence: TGCGCCAGCAGTCCGGATTTCTCGGGGACCGGGGAGCTGTTTTTT. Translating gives CASSPDFSGTGELFF.